In its sample, the clone carrying this T cell receptor beta chain was seen many times. Its antigen is not known. The data were taken from a study of blood T cells in healthy people across ages. Study-wide results and caveats: Among T cells, TCR beta diversity per million cells dropped roughly linearly as age rose.

Germline values: CDR1 SGHVS, CDR2 FQNEAQ. V shed 1 base, J shed 4 bases, and the junction held 4 bases outside the gene matches. The CDR3 has 15 residues. At least 7 million PBMCs were isolated per sample. The use of a sample-barcoded 5' primer and a J-beta primer mix characterized a second PCR of about 6 to 12 cycles. Each CDR3 protein gets one entry after TCRdb re-called the 5' RACE reads with MiXCR. This sample has roughly 1.9 million distinct CDR3 sequences, with about two fifths found just once. Sequencing was done on a sample of blood. The chain is built from TRBV7-8 and TRBJ2-1; 7 bases agree with TRBD2. The sequence derives from a human donor in good health. The CDR3 protein is CASSLGLAVYNEQFF. In DNA form, the CDR3 reads TGTGCCAGCAGCTTAGGGCTAGCGGTTTACAATGAGCAGTTCTTC.